One T cell receptor beta chain is described in this entry. Germline V gene lookup returns CDR1 SGHVS and CDR2 FQNEAQ. The ends were cut back, 3 bases at V and 0 bases at J, with 17 bases in the middle. The CDR3 length is 17 residues. Profiled with immunoSEQ multiplex PCR; TCRdb holds only in-frame clones, not every one. The data show around 250,000 clones, around 80% seen once. This sample was taken from a study of control samples from healthy donors and cancer patients. The sample consisted of PBMCs. The rearrangement uses TRBV7-8 and TRBJ1-1; D remains unclear. The sequence came from a woman aged 55-70 years with lung cancer. In DNA form, the CDR3 reads TGTGCCAGCAGCTTCTCACAGATCTACACTGTGAACACTGAAGCTTTCTTT. Translating gives CASSFSQIYTVNTEAFF.